This T cell receptor beta chain originates from a study of tumor and adjacent non-tumor tissue in lung cancer. CDR3 length: 15 amino acids. The germline CDR1 and CDR2 sequences are MGHRA and YSYEKL. Comments on this clonotype: A junction boundary mismatches the germline segment, possibly from a read error.

A modified ARM-PCR protocol with three rounds of nested PCR amplified TCRbeta. MiXCR was run by TCRdb on the multiplex PCR reads, yielding one entry per CDR3 protein. In the table there are some 78,000 distinct CDR3 sequences, around 85% of which are singletons. The template was RNA from unsorted bulk tissue. The sample comprised lung tumor tissue. This chain joins TRBV4-1 and TRBJ1-6; a possible D gene is TRBD1 (6 bases). The TCR originated in a woman in her fifties or sixties with non-small cell lung cancer. This CDR3 is CAISRGQKNYSPLQF. The CDR3 DNA sequence: TGCGCCATCAGCCGAGGACAGAAGAATTATTCACCCCTCCAATTT.